The clone carrying this TCR beta chain was seen a few times. Its antigen is unknown. This record belongs to a study of blood T cells in healthy people across ages. Study-level results: Naive T cell percentage and TCR beta diversity correlated strongly.

The second PCR ran about 6 to 11 cycles with a sample-barcoded 5' primer and J-beta primers. Any given sample supplied a minimum of 2.5 million CDR3-containing paired-end reads. TCRdb analysed the 5' RACE reads with MiXCR anew, one entry per CDR3 protein. Of about 640,000 distinct CDR3 sequences listed, roughly 50% were seen once; the top ten hold 30% to 45%. Germline CDR1 and CDR2: LNHDA and SQIVND (reference sequence). This CDR3 is built from 16 residues. V was trimmed by 5 bases and J by 0 bases, leaving 14 bases between them. The sequence came from a man between 60 and 75 years old in good health. The source material was blood. The rearrangement joins TRBV19 to TRBJ2-1, with a possible D match to TRBD1 (6 bases). CDR3 loop: CASSGTGNPSYNEQFF. CDR3 nucleotides: TGTGCCAGTAGTGGAACAGGGAACCCCTCCTACAATGAGCAGTTCTTC.